This T cell receptor (beta chain) was sequenced during a study of tumor-infiltrating lymphocytes in localized non-small cell lung cancer. Study information: Patients included smokers and never-smokers with various histologies, some sampled after neoadjuvant chemotherapy.

There are 15 residues in the CDR3. Losses at the gene ends were 4 bases for V and 2 bases for J; bases not matched to a gene: 7. CDR1 and CDR2 from the germline V gene are MGHRA and YSYEKL. As to this clone: Its antigen is undetermined.

General study results and limits: Immunotypes IM1 and IM2 had similar TCR-derived T-cell fractions.

Measured with immunoSEQ multiplex PCR; TCRdb has only the in-frame clones, and not every one. In the table there are fewer than 20,000 clones, over 70% of which are singletons. The rearrangement joins TRBV4-1 to TRBJ1-2; 7 nucleotides agree with TRBD1. The TCR was taken from a human donor with non-small cell lung cancer. Sequencing input: lung tumor tissue. The CDR3 reads CASSLTGRPNYGYTF. As DNA, the CDR3 is TGCGCCAGCAGCCTGACAGGGAGACCAAACTATGGCTACACCTTC.